This entry concerns a single T cell receptor (beta chain). What it binds is unknown. V was pared by 4 bases and J by 6 bases, with 18 bases between. The CDR3 loop spans 16 amino acids. Germline CDR1 MGHRA, CDR2 YSYEKL. TCRdb re-called the 5' RACE reads through MiXCR, storing one row per CDR3 protein. The table records some 260,000 distinct CDR3 sequences, about a sixth of them present only once. This sample is part of a study of T-cell memory formation after mild COVID-19. Study conclusions and caveats: Contracting clones, day 15 to 85, had balanced CD4/CD8, and later expanders favored CD4+. Clones which contracted sat mainly in CM and EM if CD4+, and in EMRA if CD8+.

The TCR sequence derives from a man aged 18 to 29 who had mild COVID-19 (a few samples of this study predate the infection). Cell type and time point are not known. The chain links TRBV4-1 to TRBJ2-2, with D possibly being TRBD1 (7 bases). Sequenced: PBMCs or a T cell subset sorted from them (not recorded which). In nucleotides, the CDR3 is TGCGCCAGCAGCCGGGACTGGACAGGTTTCGCCGGGGAGCTGTTTTTT. Amino acids: CASSRDWTGFAGELFF.